This record covers a single TCR beta chain. These data are taken from a study of blood T cell repertoires in COVID-19. The overall study: Acute and convalescent COVID-19 specimens originated in the United States, Italy and Spain. The cDNA or gDNA used as material had been derived from T cells, B-cell-depleted T cells, or PBMCs.

While infection was still active, Seattle patients were enrolled and then followed longitudinally. Using immunoSEQ multiplex PCR, the repertoire was profiled, and TCRdb retains in-frame clones only, with some absent. Of a few hundred thousand clones listed, about nine tenths were seen once; the top ten hold about 11%. Source material: peripheral blood. The clonotype comes from a young woman with COVID-19, enrolled during active disease.

CDR3: CASSRDRGRGYGYTF. The DNA for the CDR3 is TGTGCCAGCAGTAGGGACAGGGGGCGAGGGTATGGCTACACCTTC. The rearrangement joins TRBV27 to TRBJ1-2; TRBD1 aligns across 12 bases. The CDR3 runs 15 residues. The trim removed 5 bases at V and 5 bases at J, leaving 6 bases unmatched. CDR1 and CDR2 (germline): MNHEY, SMNVEV (reference sequence).